This T cell receptor beta chain was retrieved from a study of cytomegalovirus exposure and HLA in healthy donors. As concerns this clone: No antigen is known for it.

This PCR relied on a set of 60 Vbeta primers and 13 Jbeta primers. Only in-frame clones appear in the TCRdb table, and some are missing; sequencing was by immunoSEQ multiplex PCR. The sample carries about 170,000 clones, roughly 88% recorded once. Germline CDR1 SNHLY, CDR2 FYNNEI. CDR3 length: 14 amino acids. The V gene lost 7 bases and the J gene lost 4 bases, with 14 bases spanning the gap. General study points: Around 18,000 TCR beta sequences were associated with HLA alleles at 0.05 false discovery rate in a later analysis.

The V gene is TRBV2, the J gene TRBJ2-1; tentative D call: TRBD2 (5 bases). The sample consisted of PBMCs. This receptor was taken from a boy aged 2 to 10 in good health and CMV-seronegative. DNA of the CDR3: TGTGCCAGCATATTCCAACGGGGATACAATGAGCAGTTCTTC. Translating it yields CASIFQRGYNEQFF.